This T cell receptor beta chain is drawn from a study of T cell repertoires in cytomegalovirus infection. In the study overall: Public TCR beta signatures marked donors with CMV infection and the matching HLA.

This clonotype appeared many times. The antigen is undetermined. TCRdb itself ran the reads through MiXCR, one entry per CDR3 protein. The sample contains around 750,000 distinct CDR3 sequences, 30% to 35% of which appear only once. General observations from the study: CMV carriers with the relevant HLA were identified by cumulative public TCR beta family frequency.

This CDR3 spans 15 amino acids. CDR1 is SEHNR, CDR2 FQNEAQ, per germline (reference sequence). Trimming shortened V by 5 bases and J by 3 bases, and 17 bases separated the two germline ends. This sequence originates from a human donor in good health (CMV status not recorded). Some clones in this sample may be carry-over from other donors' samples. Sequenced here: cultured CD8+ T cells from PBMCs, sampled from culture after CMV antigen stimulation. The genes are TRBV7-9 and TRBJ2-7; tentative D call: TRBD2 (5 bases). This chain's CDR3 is CASSRPSGKNYEQYV. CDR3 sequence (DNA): TGTGCCAGCAGCAGACCCTCCGGGAAAAACTACGAGCAGTACGTC.